The TCR beta chain described here comes from a study of CD8 T cells in Susac syndrome. As for the study in general: When blood was drawn, the patients with Susac syndrome were therapy-naive, on corticosteroids, or on intravenous immunoglobulin alone.

The RNA, about 0.45 to 1 ug, was put through reverse transcription using random hexamers. Amplification of TCR beta CDR3 used immunoSEQ multiplex PCR across 54 Vbeta and 13 Jbeta. TCRdb called the immunoSEQ multiplex PCR reads again in MiXCR, with one record for every CDR3 protein. The sample shows hundreds of thousands of distinct CDR3 sequences, around 93% of them seen only once. The CDR3 is 15 residues long. Germline assignment: CDR1 SGHTA and CDR2 FQGTGA. With 5 bases clipped from V and 7 bases from J, the junction kept 10 bases outside the gene matches. V usage is TRBV7-3 and J usage is TRBJ2-1; 8 bases line up with TRBD2. The material sequenced was CD4+ T cells from PBMCs. The TCR sequence derives from a human donor with Susac syndrome. The CDR3 DNA is TGTGCCAGCAGCCCGAGCGGGGGCGGAGGAAATGAGCAGTTCTTC. Encoded protein: CASSPSGGGGNEQFF.